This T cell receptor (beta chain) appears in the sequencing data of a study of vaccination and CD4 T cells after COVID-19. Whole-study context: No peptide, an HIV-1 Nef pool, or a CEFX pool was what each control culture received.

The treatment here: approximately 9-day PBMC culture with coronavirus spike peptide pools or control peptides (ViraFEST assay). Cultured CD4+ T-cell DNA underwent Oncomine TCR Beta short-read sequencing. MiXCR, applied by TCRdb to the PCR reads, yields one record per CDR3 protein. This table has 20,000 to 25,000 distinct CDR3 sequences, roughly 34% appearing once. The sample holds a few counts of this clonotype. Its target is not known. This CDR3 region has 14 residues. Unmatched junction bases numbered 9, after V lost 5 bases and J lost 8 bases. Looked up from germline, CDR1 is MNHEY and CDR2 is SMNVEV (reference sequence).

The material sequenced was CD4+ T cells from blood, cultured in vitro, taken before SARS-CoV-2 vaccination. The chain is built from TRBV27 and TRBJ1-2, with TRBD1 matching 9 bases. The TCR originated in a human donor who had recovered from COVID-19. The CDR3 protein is CASSMNRGQGGYTF. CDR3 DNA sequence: TGTGCCAGCAGTATGAACAGGGGGCAGGGGGGCTACACCTTC.